This T cell receptor beta chain was obtained from a study of shared clonotypes between healthy human individuals. CDR3 size: 15 residues. With 4 bases removed from V and 8 bases from J, the gap between germline ends came to 18 bases. Per the germline V gene, CDR1 is MNHEY and CDR2 is SMNVEV (reference sequence). Overall study results and limits: Sequencing of the sorted subsets was shown by rarefaction to be incomplete despite large depth.

Sequenced by immunoSEQ multiplex PCR; TCRdb stores in-frame clones only, minus some. The sample records more than 2,000,000 clones, roughly nine tenths being singletons. Investigators divided CD4+ cells into CD45RA+ naive and CD45RA-negative memory subsets. A remark on this clone: The antigen is undetermined.

The sample consisted of naive CD4+ T cells sorted from blood. As for subset: CD45RA+ positively selected. The source is a man aged 18 to 29 in good health. This rearrangement joins TRBV27 to TRBJ1-3; D ambiguous. This CDR3 reads CASSSRSALMDTIYF. The CDR3 DNA follows: TGTGCCAGCAGTTCCCGAAGCGCTTTGATGGACACCATATATTTT.